The present TCR beta chain was sequenced within a study of technical replicates of blood from four donors. TCRdb keeps only in-frame clones here, not all; method: immunoSEQ multiplex PCR. The sample has 60,000 to 80,000 clones, around nine tenths seen once. Input material: PBMCs. The TCR originated in a human donor in good health. Some clones in this sample may be carry-over from other donors' samples.

The CDR3 protein is CASSFLAGAGDTQYF. Here the CDR3 DNA reads TGTGCCAGCAGCTTCCTAGCGGGAGCGGGAGATACGCAGTATTTT. The chain uses TRBV7-9 and TRBJ2-3; 10 nucleotides line up with TRBD2. V was clipped by 3 bases and J by 5 bases; unmatched bases: 5. Looked up from germline, CDR1 is SEHNR and CDR2 is FQNEAQ (reference sequence). This CDR3 region has 15 residues.